The TCR beta chain under discussion was sequenced for a study of T cell responses to AZD1222 COVID-19 vaccine. Looking at the study overall: Recipients boosted at about 4 weeks or about 12 weeks are pooled.

Here immunoSEQ multiplex PCR was the method, and the copy in TCRdb shows in-frame clones only, minus some. This repertoire shows roughly 150,000 clones, 80% to 95% found once; its top ten account for approximately 1.4%. From germline, CDR1 is WNHNN and CDR2 SYGVQD (reference sequence). This CDR3 is 15 amino acids long. Trimming took 4 bases from V and 3 from J, leaving 12 bases between them. This clone has only one observation. The rearrangement uses TRBV10-1 and TRBJ2-2; D remains unclear. The sequencing used peripheral blood, collected on day 0 of AZD1222 vaccination. This TCR was sampled from an adult in good health. CDR3 residues: CASSAFGHYTGELFF. The CDR3 DNA sequence: TGCGCCAGCAGTGCATTCGGCCACTACACCGGGGAGCTGTTTTTT.